One TCR beta chain is described in this entry. Antigen unknown. The method was immunoSEQ multiplex PCR; TCRdb's version includes in-frame clones alone and lacks a portion of them. Here the sample spans 85,000 to 100,000 clones, 93% being singletons. The data belong to a study of graft-versus-host responses after intestinal transplantation. On the study more broadly: Transplants given to recipients were multivisceral, liver-intestinal, or isolated intestinal. Notes on the study in general: Allografts of patients with graft-donor T cell macrochimerism showed high graft-versus-host to host-versus-graft clone ratios. Investigators detected GvH clones in recipient marrow, with some emerging earlier in ileum or blood.

The CDR3 is made up of 15 amino acids. Trimming took 0 bases from V and 2 from J, leaving 8 bases between them. Germline V gene data show CDR1 as SGHDT and CDR2 as YYEEEE. The gene calls are TRBV5-6 and TRBJ2-2; D is undetermined. The clonotype originates from a human donor who received an intestinal transplant. The material sequenced was unstimulated CD8+ T cells sorted from spleen or lymph node cells, taken before intestinal transplant. The CDR3 nucleotides are TGTGCCAGCAGCTTGGGGGCACCTAACACCGGGGAGCTGTTTTTT. Amino acid sequence: CASSLGAPNTGELFF.